A single sample gave rise to the 20 T cell receptor beta chains below, sequenced in a study of blood T cell repertoires in COVID-19. The protocol was immunoSEQ multiplex PCR, while the TCRdb copy is restricted to in-frame clones and leaves out a portion. The sample holds approximately 440,000 clones, about 90% seen once. The source material was PBMCs or T cells enriched from blood (not recorded which). These receptors were obtained from a man between 18 and 29 years old who had recovered from COVID-19.

The chain recombines TRBV5-1 with TRBJ2-3; 7 bases align to TRBD1. Per the germline V gene, CDR1 is SGHRS and CDR2 is YFSETQ. The V gene end was trimmed by 3 bases and the J gene end by 2 bases; junction bases not matched to a gene: 3. There are 14 residues in the CDR3. CDR3 sequence (DNA): TGCGCCAGCAGCTCGGGACAGTCCACAGATACGCAGTATTTT. It specifies CASSSGQSTDTQYF.

CDR3 coding DNA: TGTGCCAGTACGACAGGGACGACAGATACGCAGTATTTT. Encoded protein: CASTTGTTDTQYF. The V and J genes are TRBV5-4 and TRBJ2-3; 7 bases map to TRBD1. This CDR3 is 13 amino acids long. The V and J ends lost 8 bases and 3 bases, in that order; junction bases with no gene match: 6. Per germline, CDR1 SGHNT and CDR2 YYREEE (reference sequence). Drawing the rest from reference TRBV5-4 and TRBJ2-3, the complete variable domain is ETGVTQSPTHLIKTRGQQVTLRCSSQSGHNTVSWYQQALGQGPQFIFQYYREEENGRGNFPPRFSGLQFPNYSSELNVNALELDDSALYLCASTTGTTDTQYFGPGTRLTVL.

The J gene is TRBJ1-6, the V gene TRBV6-5, with 7 bases aligning to TRBD1. In germline, CDR1 is MNHEY, CDR2 SVGAGI. V lost 7 bases, J lost 5 bases, and 8 bases stayed unmatched. The CDR3 is 15 amino acids. CDR3 residues: CASTTGAPNNSPLHF. The CDR3 DNA sequence: TGTGCCAGCACTACAGGGGCCCCTAATAATTCACCCCTCCACTTT.

This chain joins TRBV3-1 (or the pseudogene TRBV3-2) and TRBJ2-7; a weak D match, TRBD2 (5 bases). The CDR3 length is 12 residues. CDR1 LGHDT and CDR2 YNNKEL come from the germline V gene (reference sequence). Trimming removed 6 bases at V and 8 bases at J, with 14 bases between. CDR3 in amino acids: CASSSSEGQQYF. In DNA form, the CDR3 reads TGTGCCAGCAGTAGCTCCGAGGGCCAGCAGTACTTC.

The rearrangement uses TRBV11-3 and TRBJ1-2, with 12 bases lining up with TRBD1. The CDR3 has 14 residues. CDR1 is SGHNT and CDR2 is YENEEA in the germline V gene. V lost 3 bases to trimming and J lost 7 bases; unmatched junction nucleotides: 3. The CDR3 sequence is CASSLGQGAVGYTF. DNA for the CDR3: TGTGCCAGCAGCTTGGGACAGGGGGCTGTTGGCTACACCTTC.

The J gene is TRBJ2-3, the V gene TRBV9, with 15 bases matching TRBD2. Trimming at V came to 4 bases and at J to 5 bases, leaving 5 bases not matched to a gene. The CDR3 covers 16 residues. From germline, CDR1 is SGDLS and CDR2 YYNGEE. The CDR3, as DNA: TGTGCCAGCAGCCCCGGGACTAGCGGGAGGAGAGATACGCAGTATTTT. Amino acid sequence: CASSPGTSGRRDTQYF.

The chain combines TRBV5-8 with TRBJ2-7; D is perhaps TRBD2 (6 bases). Germline assignment: CDR1 SGHTS and CDR2 YDEGEE. This CDR3 is 14 amino acids long. Trimming removed 2 bases from V and 5 bases from J, with 14 bases in between. The CDR3 sequence: CASSLTTGVNEQYF. CDR3 sequence (DNA): TGTGCCAGCAGCTTAACGACGGGGGTTAACGAGCAGTACTTC.

This chain joins TRBV27 and TRBJ2-2, with TRBD1 as a possible D gene (5 bases). Trimming removed 4 bases at V and 11 bases at J, with 14 bases between. The V gene's germline CDR1 is MNHEY and CDR2 SMNVEV (reference sequence). The CDR3 totals 13 residues. This CDR3 reads CASSSRVGRELFF. The CDR3 DNA follows: TGTGCCAGCAGTTCCAGGGTTGGTCGAGAGCTGTTTTTT.

This clone occurred a few times. This sample also contains other DNA sequences that code for the same CDR3. The chain links TRBV18 to TRBJ1-2, with 7 bases fitting TRBD1. The CDR3 consists of 13 residues. CDR1 and CDR2 from the germline V gene are KGHSH and LQKENI. V was pared by 3 bases and J by 3 bases, with 1 base of the junction left unmatched. CDR3 sequence (DNA): TGTGCCAGCTCACCGGACAGGTACTATGGCTACACCTTC. Amino acids: CASSPDRYYGYTF.

The rearrangement links TRBV5-1 to TRBJ1-2; D not certain. Germline CDR1 reads SGHRS; CDR2 reads YFSETQ. Trimming removed 2 bases at V and 5 bases at J, with 10 bases between. CDR3 length: 13 residues. For the CDR3, the DNA is TGCGCCAGCAGCTTAAGGACGGGGTATGGCTACACCTTC. Translated: CASSLRTGYGYTF.

The V gene is TRBV5-1, the J gene TRBJ2-5; 9 nucleotides match TRBD2. The CDR3 has 14 residues. J lost 5 bases, V lost 4 bases, and 6 bases had no gene match. The germline V gene encodes CDR1 SGHRS and CDR2 YFSETQ. In nucleotides, the CDR3 is TGCGCCAGCAGCCCGAGCGGGAGGACCGAGACCCAGTACTTC. Protein sequence: CASSPSGRTETQYF.

This chain connects TRBV27 to TRBJ1-4; D is perhaps TRBD1 (5 bases). Looked up from germline, CDR1 is MNHEY and CDR2 is SMNVEV (reference sequence). The V and J ends lost 0 bases and 7 bases respectively, with 15 bases between them. CDR3 length equals 16 residues. In nucleotides, the CDR3 is TGTGCCAGCAGTTTATCGGGGGGTTCGGTGGCTGAAAAACTGTTTTTT. Its protein is CASSLSGGSVAEKLFF.

CDR3 protein: CASSWGRGNTEAFF. The CDR3 coding sequence is TGTGCCAGCAGCTGGGGGAGGGGAAACACTGAAGCTTTCTTT. J is TRBJ1-1 and V is TRBV11-2; D perhaps matches TRBD1 (5 bases). CDR3 size: 14 residues. Trimming left V 4 bases short and J 2 bases short, with 11 bases between. Per the germline V gene, CDR1 is SGHAT and CDR2 is FQNNGV.

The CDR3 here is CSVGPGGTGELFF. The CDR3 region has the DNA TGCAGCGTTGGCCCGGGGGGGACCGGGGAGCTGTTTTTT. The rearrangement uses TRBV29-1 and TRBJ2-2; 8 nucleotides align to TRBD2. Trimming took 4 bases from V and 5 from J; bases not matched to a gene: 3. There are 13 residues in the CDR3. Germline V gives CDR1 SQVTM, CDR2 ANQGSEA.

The CDR3 region has the DNA TGTGCCAGCAGTCTAAGGACAGGGGGCGCACGGAGCGGCTACACCTTC. Its protein product is CASSLRTGGARSGYTF. The genes are TRBV7-8 and TRBJ1-2; TRBD1 matches at 11 bases. With 6 bases clipped from V and 8 bases from J, the junction kept 14 bases outside the gene matches. Germline CDR1 and CDR2: SGHVS and FQNEAQ. The CDR3 sequence is 16 residues long.

CDR3 residues: CASSRQGFSGNTIYF. CDR3 coding DNA: TGTGCCAGCAGTCGACAGGGGTTTTCTGGAAACACCATATATTTT. The genes are TRBV27 and TRBJ1-3; 8 bases are a match to TRBD1. The CDR3 is made up of 15 amino acids. Germline CDR1 is MNHEY and CDR2 is SMNVEV (reference sequence). J was trimmed by 1 base and V by 5 bases; bases with no gene match: 4.

This chain links TRBV2 with TRBJ1-1, with 11 bases matching TRBD1. Looked up from germline, CDR1 is SNHLY and CDR2 is FYNNEI. The CDR3 totals 15 residues. J was trimmed by 4 bases and V by 5 bases; bases with no gene match: 6. The CDR3 DNA reads as TGTGCCAGCAGTAGGACAGGGGGCGCTGGCACTGAAGCTTTCTTT. It encodes CASSRTGGAGTEAFF.

This clone was seen once. V gene TRBV5-5 combines with J gene TRBJ1-3; D possibly corresponds to TRBD1 (5 bases). Trimming removed 4 bases from V and 0 bases from J, with 14 bases in between. This CDR3 has 16 amino acids. Germline values: CDR1 SGHKS, CDR2 YYEKEE (reference sequence). Here the CDR3 DNA reads TGTGCCAGCAGCCCGGGGGATACTGCCTCTGGAAACACCATATATTTT. Translating it yields CASSPGDTASGNTIYF.

This clone has just one count. This chain links TRBV7-2 with TRBJ2-1; D is perhaps TRBD1 (7 bases). The CDR3 spans 13 residues. CDR1 SGHTA and CDR2 FQGNSA come from the germline V gene. V lost 5 bases and J 9 bases, leaving 14 bases between the germline ends. The CDR3 coding sequence is TGTGCCAGCAGCCTGACAGGGAGGAGTGAGCAGTTCTTC. Translated: CASSLTGRSEQFF.

This sequence joins TRBV9 and TRBJ1-5; perhaps TRBD1 as D (6 bases). Trimming took 0 bases from V and 5 from J, leaving 9 bases between them. Germline CDR1 and CDR2: SGDLS and YYNGEE. The CDR3 sequence is 14 residues long. The CDR3 bases are TGTGCCAGCAGCGTAGGGGCAGGGGATCAGCCCCAGCATTTT. Translation gives CASSVGAGDQPQHF.